The clone carrying this T cell receptor (beta chain) was detected many times. What it recognizes is unknown. This sample was taken from a study of T-cell reconstitution after alpha-beta-depleted transplantation in children. Study-wide points: In patients about two months after transplant, alpha-beta T cells reportedly arose from several hundred expanded graft clones. Hyperexpanded clones declined; after one year, newly produced T cells mostly supplied diversity. The high TCRbeta diversity at day 60 in some patients came from surviving recipient T cells and thymic progenitors.

As it was prepared, the TCRbeta library received unique molecular identifiers. TCRdb redid the calling of the PCR reads with MiXCR, one entry per CDR3 protein. The sample includes 600,000 to 700,000 distinct CDR3 sequences, less than 15% of them seen just once. Sequencing was performed on PBMCs, taken before TCRalphabeta/CD19-depleted stem cell transplant. The receptor's source is a girl aged 2-10 years with congenital amegakaryocytic thrombocytopenia, due to receive a stem cell transplant.

The CDR3 DNA reads as TGCGCCAGCAGTAAGGATACAAGGGAGCAGTACTTC. Protein sequence: CASSKDTREQYF. The rearrangement links TRBV5-1 to TRBJ2-7; D call uncertain. The V end was cut by 5 bases, the J end by 7 bases, with 13 bases between. Germline lookup yields CDR1 SGHRS and CDR2 YFSETQ. CDR3 length: 12 residues. Filled out from reference TRBV5-1 and TRBJ2-7, the complete variable domain reads KAGVTQTPRYLIKTRGQQVTLSCSPISGHRSVSWYQQTPGQGLQFLFEYFSETQRNKGNFPGRFSGRQFSNSRSEMNVSTLELGDSALYLCASSKDTREQYFGPGTRLTVT.